This T cell receptor (beta chain) is drawn from a study of CD8+ T cells in alopecia areata. J gave up 7 bases and V 5 bases, and 13 bases lay outside the gene matches. Germline CDR1 and CDR2: SGHAT and FQNNGV. CDR3 length: 16 residues. RNA extraction was followed by reverse transcription into cDNA, which acted as the sequencing template. Assay: immunoSEQ multiplex PCR; the TCRdb copy retains only in-frame clones and omits some. Among about 180,000 clones, about half were seen once, and the ten largest hold 10%. Stated treatment: oral pan-JAK inhibitor, 5-10 mg twice daily. Patients with alopecia areata provided lesional scalp punch biopsies as well as peripheral blood.

The chain employs TRBV11-2 and TRBJ1-5, with 8 bases matching TRBD1. Material: CD8+ T cells sorted from blood, obtained at approximately week 51, from a patient treated with tofacitinib. The sequence was collected from a human donor with alopecia areata. The CDR3 nucleotides are TGTGCCAGCAGCCCAGGGGGCGCGAAGGTCAAACAGCCCCAGCATTTT. This encodes CASSPGGAKVKQPQHF.